This record covers a single TCR beta chain. Its antigen is currently unknown. The CDR3 is made up of 15 amino acids. The J segment lost 9 bases and the V segment lost 1 base, leaving 9 bases of the junction unmatched. Germline assignment: CDR1 MNHNS and CDR2 SASEGT. This record belongs to a study of CD8 T cells in Susac syndrome. Study-wide findings and caveats: The study conceded that relatively few individuals underwent its TCR sequencing and HLA analysis.

In the multiple sclerosis control group, patients were treatment-naive and had stable or active relapsing-remitting disease. Bulk CD8+ and CD4+ cells came from magnetic negative isolation; CD8+ TEMRA by FACS. Reverse transcription used about 0.45 to 1 ug RNA and random hexamers. The immunoSEQ assay covered 54 Vbeta and 13 Jbeta segments for CDR3. TCRdb independently ran MiXCR on the immunoSEQ multiplex PCR reads; one entry per CDR3 protein. In the table there are approximately 200,000 distinct CDR3 sequences, more than 85% of which are singletons. The clonotype comes from a human donor with multiple sclerosis. J is TRBJ2-7 and V is TRBV6-1; TRBD2 agrees at 10 bases. Sequencing was performed on CD8+ T cells from PBMCs. CDR3 in DNA: TGTGCCAGCAGTGAAGACCTAGCGGGAGCTTTCGGGCAGTACTTC. It translates to CASSEDLAGAFGQYF.